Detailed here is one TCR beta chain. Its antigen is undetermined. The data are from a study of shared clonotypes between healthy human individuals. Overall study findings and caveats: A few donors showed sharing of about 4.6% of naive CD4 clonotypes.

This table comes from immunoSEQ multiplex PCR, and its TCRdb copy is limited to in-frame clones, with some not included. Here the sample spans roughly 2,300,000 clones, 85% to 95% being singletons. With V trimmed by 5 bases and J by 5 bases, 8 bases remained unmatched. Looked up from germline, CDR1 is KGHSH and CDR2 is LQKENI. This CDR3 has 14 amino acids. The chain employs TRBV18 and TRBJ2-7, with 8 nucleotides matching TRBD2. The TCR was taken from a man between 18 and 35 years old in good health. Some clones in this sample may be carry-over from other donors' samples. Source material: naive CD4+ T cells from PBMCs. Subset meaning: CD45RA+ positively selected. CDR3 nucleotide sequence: TGTGCCAGCTCAGCCGGACTAGCTGTAAACGAGCAGTACTTC. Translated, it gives CASSAGLAVNEQYF.